This TCR beta chain was found in a study of T-cell reconstitution after alpha-beta-depleted transplantation in children (dated by TCRdb to about 2016). With respect to the entire study: Using TCR repertoire profiling, the study quantitatively followed how T-cell immune reconstitution unfolded in children after TCRalphabeta/CD19-depleted allogeneic hematopoietic cell transplantation.

Findings and caveats that apply to the study as a whole: In some patients, the high TCRbeta diversity seen at day 60 was put down to recipient T cells and intrathymic progenitors that had survived conditioning. About two months after transplant, the apparently early recovery of alphabetaT-cell counts reportedly depended on just several hundred clones that had expanded rapidly and came from non-depleted graft cells. Hyperexpanded clone frequencies declined over subsequent months; after one year, T-cell counts and TCRbeta diversity were mostly attributed to newly produced T cells.

Sequences SQVTM (CDR1) and ANQGSEA (CDR2) are obtained from the germline V gene. Unmatched junction bases come to 8, with V trimmed by 4 bases and J by 5 bases. The CDR3 holds 14 amino acids from the cysteine to the phenylalanine. The sequence is cut down to CDR3 DNA, 42 bases in frame from base 1. The library came from PCR. The sequencer was an Illumina HiSeq 2500. TCR library preparation used molecular barcoding, with unique molecular identifiers applied to normalize quantification of the TCRbeta repertoire. The public sequencing data were trimmed at Q25 with fastp and processed into clonotypes with MiXCR by TCRdb, which kept only in-frame beta chains. Rows are combined by CDR3 protein, so each entry shows the most common genes and DNA. A total of under 850,000 distinct CDR3 sequences appear in this sample, approximately 14% of them only once. About 0.77% of the sample belongs to the ten largest clones.

This clonotype was seen repeatedly, ten times or more. What antigen it recognizes has not been identified. No base qualities exist here, and no much larger clone lies one base off it. The treatment or condition label, as the study defines it: allogeneic hematopoietic cell transplantation with graft depleted of TCRalphabeta T cells and CD19 B cells. The children who served as transplant recipients had been given grafts of TCRalphabeta/CD19-depleted allogeneic hematopoietic cells. The receptor was isolated from a girl aged 2 to 9 with congenital amegakaryocytic thrombocytopenia, due to receive a stem cell transplant. The chain uses TRBV29-1 and TRBJ2-7; the junction holds 10 bases that match TRBD1. The sequencing used PBMCs, collected before TCRalphabeta/CD19-depleted stem cell transplant. The sequence in DNA is TGCAGCGTTGGACAGGGGGCGGTGAGGAACGAGCAGTACTTC. Its translation reads: CSVGQGAVRNEQYF.